This passage covers 30 T cell receptor beta chains from one sample sequenced in a study of T cell responses to AZD1222 COVID-19 vaccine. TCRdb's copy holds only in-frame clones and misses some; the assay was immunoSEQ multiplex PCR. Altogether 150,000 to 200,000 clones are present, 93% being singletons, with the ten largest covering around 1%. This sample comprised peripheral blood, obtained 28 days after the second AZD1222 dose. These receptors all stem from an adult who received the AZD1222 COVID-19 vaccine.

The rearrangement joins TRBV5-1 to TRBJ2-5, with a possible D match to TRBD1 (6 bases). The CDR3 totals 15 residues. Looked up from germline, CDR1 is SGHRS and CDR2 is YFSETQ. Trimming shortened V by 7 bases and J by 4 bases, and 20 bases separated the two germline ends. CDR3: CASGTTGTGGETQYF. Written as DNA, the CDR3 is TGCGCCAGCGGGACCACAGGGACCGGCGGAGAGACCCAGTACTTC.

V is TRBV2 and J is TRBJ1-2, with a possible D match to TRBD1 (5 bases). Per germline, CDR1 SNHLY and CDR2 FYNNEI. V lost 0 bases and J 4 bases, leaving 6 bases between the germline ends. This CDR3 spans 13 amino acids. The CDR3 protein is CASSEARAYGYTF. As DNA, the CDR3 is TGTGCCAGCAGTGAAGCCAGGGCCTATGGCTACACCTTC.

The rearrangement links TRBV7-9 to TRBJ1-4; a possible D gene is TRBD1 (5 bases). Germline-derived CDR1 and CDR2 are SEHNR and FQNEAQ (reference sequence). Trimming took 6 bases from V and 0 from J, leaving 11 bases between them. This CDR3 is 15 amino acids long. CDR3 nucleotide sequence: TGTGCCAGCAGTCGGGACGGTGCAACTAATGAAAAACTGTTTTTT. Amino acids: CASSRDGATNEKLFF. Supplemented by reference TRBV7-9 and TRBJ1-4, the full variable domain reads DTGVSQNPRHKITKRGQNVTFRCDPISEHNRLYWYRQTLGQGPEFLTYFQNEAQLEKSRLLSDRFSAERPKGSFSTLEIQRTEQGDSAMYLCASSRDGATNEKLFFGSGTQLSVL.

This chain uses TRBV18 with TRBJ2-3; D unclear. Trimming stripped 2 bases from V and 11 bases from J, with 14 bases between. The CDR3 runs to 13 residues. Germline CDR1 reads KGHSH; CDR2 reads LQKENI. For the CDR3, the DNA is TGTGCCAGCTCACCAGAAGGACGACGTGGGCAGTATTTT. It translates to CASSPEGRRGQYF.

CDR3 coding DNA: TGTGCCAGCAGTTACTCGGGGACAGGGGTCCCCTACGAGCAGTACTTC. It specifies CASSYSGTGVPYEQYF. The V gene is TRBV6-5, the J gene TRBJ2-7; 10 bases align to TRBD1. The CDR3 contains 16 residues. Unmatched junction bases numbered 4, after V lost 0 bases and J lost 2 bases. The germline gives CDR1 MNHEY, CDR2 SVGAGI.

The sample holds one count of this clone. This CDR3 is CASSPEGSYNEQFF. The CDR3 DNA follows: TGCGCCAGCAGCCCAGAGGGATCCTACAATGAGCAGTTCTTC. The chain links TRBV5-1 to TRBJ2-1; possible D gene TRBD2, 5 bases. With 4 bases removed from V and 1 base from J, the gap between germline ends came to 9 bases. The germline V gene encodes CDR1 SGHRS and CDR2 YFSETQ. CDR3 length: 14 residues.

The CDR3, as DNA: TGCGCCAGCAGTCGGAACAGGGTGTGGAGCAATCAGCCCCAGCATTTT. Translated, it gives CASSRNRVWSNQPQHF. This chain uses TRBV23-1 with TRBJ1-5, with TRBD1 as a possible D gene (6 bases). Being an ORF, TRBV23-1 has a function that is uncertain. V lost 4 bases and J lost 1, with 14 bases in between. The CDR3 has 16 amino acids.

The CDR3 DNA reads as TGTGCCAGCAGTGACTCGACACAGCTGATCCAAGAGACCCAGTACTTC. Translating gives CASSDSTQLIQETQYF. The chain is built from TRBV6-4 and TRBJ2-5; D remains unclear. Germline V gene data show CDR1 as MRHNA and CDR2 as SNTAGT. The germline V and J ends were trimmed by 0 bases and 1 base, with 12 bases remaining between them. The CDR3 is 16 amino acids.

The chain is built from TRBV28 and TRBJ1-2; D ambiguous. The germline V and J ends were trimmed by 6 bases and 2 bases, with 4 bases remaining between them. The CDR3 is 11 residues long. From germline, CDR1 is MDHEN and CDR2 SYDVKM. CDR3 amino acids: CASSINYGYTF. The CDR3 bases are TGTGCCAGCAGCATAAACTATGGCTACACCTTC.

The chain uses TRBV19 and TRBJ2-7; TRBD1 is a possible D gene (7 bases). V was pared by 6 bases and J by 3 bases, with 12 bases between. The CDR3 has 13 residues. Germline CDR1 is LNHDA and CDR2 is SQIVND (reference sequence). The CDR3 region has the DNA TGTGCCAGTAGCCGCAGGGGGGTCTACGAGCAGTACTTC. Residues: CASSRRGVYEQYF.

The CDR3 here is CAISGGNPGETQYF. CDR3 sequence (DNA): TGTGCCATCAGTGGAGGGAACCCGGGGGAGACCCAGTACTTC. This chain connects TRBV10-3 to TRBJ2-5, with D possibly TRBD2 on 5 matching bases. The V and J ends lost 4 bases and 5 bases respectively, with 14 bases between them. CDR3 length: 14 residues. The germline V gene has CDR1 ENHRY and CDR2 SYGVKD.

This clone appeared once. The rearrangement links TRBV20-1 to TRBJ1-2; D is unresolved. This CDR3 spans 13 amino acids. From germline, CDR1 is DFQATT and CDR2 SNEGSKA (reference sequence). V was cut by 3 bases and J by 0 bases, with 8 bases left in between. The DNA of the CDR3 is TGCAGTGCTAGTTTGAGGGCTAACTATGGCTACACCTTC. As protein: CSASLRANYGYTF.

This clone was recorded only once. The chain carries TRBV27 and TRBJ2-5; weak D call: TRBD2 (5 bases). The CDR3 is 12 amino acids. CDR1 is MNHEY and CDR2 is SMNVEV in the germline V gene (reference sequence). V was trimmed by 6 bases and J by 5 bases, leaving 10 bases between them. The DNA of the CDR3 is TGTGCCAGCAGCACTAGTGGTGAGACCCAGTACTTC. Translated: CASSTSGETQYF.

V and J are TRBV6-5 and TRBJ2-7, with unresolved D. The CDR3 length is 12 residues. The V end lost 8 bases, the J end lost 2 bases, and 10 bases lay between the germline ends. Per the germline V gene, CDR1 is MNHEY and CDR2 is SVGAGI. CDR3 sequence: CASPGSPYEQYF. CDR3 sequence (DNA): TGTGCCAGCCCCGGGTCCCCCTACGAGCAGTACTTC.

The chain joins TRBV19 to TRBJ1-4; no reliable D call. V was pared by 4 bases and J by 0 bases, with 3 bases between. Germline V gene sequence: CDR1 LNHDA, CDR2 SQIVND (reference sequence). The CDR3 loop spans 13 amino acids. The CDR3, as DNA: TGTGCCAGTAGTACGGCAACTAATGAAAAACTGTTTTTT. Its translation is CASSTATNEKLFF.

V is TRBV15 and J is TRBJ2-7; D is tentatively TRBD1 or TRBD2 (5 bases each). CDR3 length: 14 residues. CDR1 LNHNV and CDR2 YYDKDF come from the germline V gene (reference sequence). V was clipped by 0 bases and J by 5 bases, with 11 bases between them. In DNA, the CDR3 is TGTGCCACCAGCAGAGATCCCAGGGACGACGAGCAGTACTTC. Its protein is CATSRDPRDDEQYF.

V is TRBV7-2 and J is TRBJ1-1; D is unclear. The CDR3 has 15 amino acids. The germline V and J ends were trimmed by 2 bases and 4 bases, with 14 bases remaining between them. The germline V gene encodes CDR1 SGHTA and CDR2 FQGNSA. DNA of the CDR3: TGTGCCAGCAGCTTAAAGCCCCCCACGGGCACTGAAGCTTTCTTT. Its protein is CASSLKPPTGTEAFF. Filled out from reference TRBV7-2 and TRBJ1-1, the complete variable domain reads GAGVSQSPSNKVTEKGKDVELRCDPISGHTALYWYRQSLGQGLEFLIYFQGNSAPDKSGLPSDRFSAERTGGSVSTLTIQRTQQEDSAVYLCASSLKPPTGTEAFFGQGTRLTVV.

V gene TRBV20-1 combines with J gene TRBJ2-7; no clear D. This CDR3 contains 11 residues. Trimming took off 6 bases at V and 4 bases at J, with 10 bases between the two ends. Germline CDR1 DFQATT, CDR2 SNEGSKA (reference sequence). This CDR3 reads CSALKGYEQYF. DNA of the CDR3: TGCAGTGCATTGAAGGGTTACGAGCAGTACTTC.

This chain joins TRBV20-1 and TRBJ2-3; D is ambiguous. Deletions cut 3 bases from V and 2 bases from J, with 6 bases between. Germline V CDR1 and CDR2: DFQATT, SNEGSKA (reference sequence). The CDR3 has 12 amino acids. This CDR3 is CSASMDTDTQYF. CDR3 DNA: TGCAGTGCTAGTATGGACACAGATACGCAGTATTTT.

This sequence joins TRBV2 and TRBJ2-1, with TRBD1 as a possible D gene (6 bases). Per the germline V gene, CDR1 is SNHLY and CDR2 is FYNNEI. The CDR3 consists of 15 residues. V lost 6 bases, J lost 4 bases, and 16 bases lay in between. The CDR3 spells CASSRAGQSYNEQFF. CDR3 DNA sequence: TGTGCCAGCAGCAGAGCTGGACAGTCTTACAATGAGCAGTTCTTC.

This chain connects TRBV28 to TRBJ1-5, with 10 bases lining up with TRBD1. Germline CDR1 and CDR2: MDHEN and SYDVKM. With 2 bases clipped from V and 11 bases from J, the junction kept 9 bases outside the gene matches. The CDR3 sequence is 15 residues long. CDR3 in DNA: TGTGCCAGCAGTTTAGAGACAGGGGGCATAAGGGCCCAGCATTTT. Amino acid sequence: CASSLETGGIRAQHF.

The chain links TRBV19 to TRBJ1-5, with a possible D match to TRBD1 (5 bases). Germline CDR1 LNHDA, CDR2 SQIVND (reference sequence). Trimming took 6 bases from V and 0 from J, leaving 15 bases between them. The CDR3 runs to 16 residues. The CDR3: CASSRGRGSSNQPQHF. The CDR3 coding sequence is TGTGCCAGTAGCCGAGGGCGGGGGAGTAGCAATCAGCCCCAGCATTTT.

The chain links TRBV24-1 to TRBJ1-1; 10 bases match TRBD1. V was pared by 9 bases and J by 2 bases, with 8 bases of the junction left unmatched. Germline V CDR1 and CDR2: KGHDR, SFDVKD. This CDR3 spans 15 amino acids. Here the CDR3 DNA reads TGTGCCACCGAAAGGGGACAGGGGCCAAACACTGAAGCTTTCTTT. This codes for CATERGQGPNTEAFF.

A single count supports this clone. The chain is built from TRBV7-3 and TRBJ1-5, with 10 nucleotides matching TRBD1. CDR3 length: 18 amino acids. V lost 5 bases to trimming and J lost 7 bases; unmatched junction nucleotides: 17. The germline gives CDR1 SGHTA, CDR2 FQGTGA. In nucleotides, the CDR3 is TGTGCCAGCAGCCCCACCCGATGGGACAGGGGATCCCACCAGCCCCAGCATTTT. Translated, it gives CASSPTRWDRGSHQPQHF.

The V gene is TRBV19, the J gene TRBJ1-5; D possibly corresponds to TRBD1 (5 bases). The CDR3 length is 12 residues. Between the trimmed V and J ends, which lost 7 bases and 5 bases, there was a span of 9 bases. CDR1 and CDR2 from the germline V gene are LNHDA and SQIVND (reference sequence). The CDR3 DNA is TGTGCCAGTAACAGGTATGATCAGCCCCAGCATTTT. Translation gives CASNRYDQPQHF.

The rearrangement links TRBV10-3 to TRBJ1-1, with D possibly matching TRBD1 (5 bases). Trimming took off 3 bases at V and 1 base at J, with 9 bases between the two ends. CDR3 size: 14 residues. Germline V gives CDR1 ENHRY, CDR2 SYGVKD. CDR3: CAISDQTANTEAFF. The CDR3 DNA reads TGTGCCATCAGTGATCAGACAGCGAACACTGAAGCTTTCTTT.

This clone was recorded only once. The J gene is TRBJ2-6, the V gene TRBV18, with D possibly TRBD2 on 6 matching bases. Trimming took off 1 base at V and 1 base at J, with 11 bases between the two ends. The CDR3 runs to 17 residues. Germline values: CDR1 KGHSH, CDR2 LQKENI. The CDR3 DNA reads as TGTGCCAGCTCACCACTGATGGGAGGATCTGGGGCCAACGTCCTGACTTTC. It codes for CASSPLMGGSGANVLTF.

The V call is TRBV29-1, the J call TRBJ1-2; D gene uncertain. Germline V lookup: CDR1 SQVTM, CDR2 ANQGSEA. The CDR3 contains 12 residues. Trimming cost V 4 bases and J 2 bases, with 8 bases left between them. The CDR3 DNA is TGCAGCGTTGTCACCAAGAACTATGGCTACACCTTC. It specifies CSVVTKNYGYTF.

The chain joins TRBV10-3 to TRBJ2-7; 7 nucleotides agree with TRBD1. The CDR3 loop spans 15 amino acids. CDR1 and CDR2 from the germline V gene are ENHRY and SYGVKD. The trim removed 3 bases at V and 5 bases at J, leaving 10 bases unmatched. The CDR3: CAISDDRGLPNEQYF. The CDR3 bases are TGTGCCATCAGTGATGATAGGGGGCTCCCCAACGAGCAGTACTTC.

This rearrangement joins TRBV28 to TRBJ1-5; D unclear. The CDR3 has 13 residues. In germline, CDR1 is MDHEN, CDR2 SYDVKM. The V gene lost 5 bases and the J gene lost 0 bases, with 5 bases spanning the gap. The CDR3 spells CASSQYSNQPQHF. The CDR3 nucleotides read TGTGCCAGCAGTCAATATAGCAATCAGCCCCAGCATTTT.